The subject of this entry is one T cell receptor beta chain. The CDR3 is 14 amino acids. The V and J ends lost 7 bases and 0 bases, in that order; junction bases with no gene match: 6. Germline CDR1 and CDR2: MNHEY and SVGEGT. The repertoire was sequenced with immunoSEQ multiplex PCR; TCRdb's copy has only in-frame clones and lacks some. The sample has about 98,000 clones, 84% seen once. This sample is drawn from a study of blood T cell repertoires in COVID-19. Sequencing was carried out using peripheral blood. The chain joins TRBV6-2 or TRBV6-3 to TRBJ2-7, with TRBD1 matching over 7 bases. The TCR comes from a man aged 35 to 55 with active or convalescent COVID-19. CDR3 sequence: CASIPTGPSYEQYF. For the CDR3, the DNA is TGTGCCAGCATCCCGACAGGGCCCTCCTACGAGCAGTACTTC.